This passage covers 11 T cell receptor beta chains from one sample sequenced in a study of T cell responses to AZD1222 COVID-19 vaccine. Sequenced by immunoSEQ multiplex PCR; TCRdb stores in-frame clones only, minus some. This repertoire shows fewer than 150,000 clones, 85% to 90% found once; its top ten account for under 2%. The sample consisted of peripheral blood, taken on day 0 of AZD1222 vaccination. The receptors here all came from an adult in good health.

The V gene is TRBV4-1, the J gene TRBJ2-2; D gene uncertain. Germline CDR1 is MGHRA and CDR2 is YSYEKL. The CDR3 totals 15 residues. Trimming cost V 4 bases and J 6 bases, with 15 bases left between them. Here the CDR3 DNA reads TGCGCCAGCAGCCCAACGATGGGGTATGCCGGGGAGCTGTTTTTT. It codes for CASSPTMGYAGELFF.

This clone was recorded only once. The chain couples TRBV30 to TRBJ1-5, with D uncertain. V was shortened by 0 bases and J by 3 bases, with 6 bases between the two germline ends. CDR3 length equals 13 residues. Germline assignment: CDR1 GTSNPN and CDR2 SVGIG (reference sequence). The CDR3 sequence: CAWSVQLNQPQHF. CDR3 coding DNA: TGTGCCTGGAGTGTACAGCTCAATCAGCCCCAGCATTTT.

The V and J genes are TRBV28 and TRBJ2-7; unclear D gene. In germline, CDR1 is MDHEN, CDR2 SYDVKM. CDR3 size: 12 residues. Trimming left V 6 bases short and J 2 bases short, with 8 bases between. The CDR3 sequence is CASSPDAYEQYF. The CDR3 coding sequence is TGTGCCAGCAGCCCAGATGCCTACGAGCAGTACTTC. The full variable domain, with the rest looked up from reference TRBV28 and TRBJ2-7, is DVKVTQSSRYLVKRTGEKVFLECVQDMDHENMFWYRQDPGLGLRLIYFSYDVKMKEKGDIPEGYSVSREKKERFSLILESASTNQTSMYLCASSPDAYEQYFGPGTRLTVT.

The chain combines TRBV7-9 with TRBJ1-2, with TRBD1 matching 8 bases. Germline-derived CDR1 and CDR2 are SEHNR and FQNEAQ (reference sequence). The CDR3 length is 16 residues. V shed 2 bases, J shed 4 bases, and the junction held 9 bases outside the gene matches. The CDR3 region is CASSLSRTGSGYGYTF. CDR3 in DNA: TGTGCCAGCAGCTTATCGCGGACAGGGTCTGGCTATGGCTACACCTTC.

The V and J genes are TRBV18 and TRBJ2-4, with a possible D match to TRBD2 (5 bases). Germline V gene lookup returns CDR1 KGHSH and CDR2 LQKENI. This CDR3 has 15 residues. The V and J ends lost 0 bases and 3 bases respectively, with 9 bases between them. Here the CDR3 reads CASSPPDGGKNIQYF. The CDR3, as DNA: TGTGCCAGCTCACCACCTGATGGAGGCAAAAACATTCAGTACTTC. The full variable domain, with the rest looked up from reference TRBV18 and TRBJ2-4, is NAGVMQNPRHLVRRRGQEARLRCSPMKGHSHVYWYRQLPEEGLKFMVYLQKENIIDESGMPKERFSAEFPKEGPSILRIQQVVRGDSAAYFCASSPPDGGKNIQYFGAGTRLSVL.

In its sample, this clone was seen a few times. The chain couples TRBV6-5 to TRBJ1-1, with D hard to call. The CDR3 runs to 12 residues. Germline CDR1 MNHEY, CDR2 SVGAGI. The V end was cut by 6 bases, the J end by 5 bases, with 10 bases between. As DNA, the CDR3 is TGTGCCAGCAGCCAATGGAGGACTGAAGCTTTCTTT. It specifies CASSQWRTEAFF.

In its sample, this clone was seen once. The rearrangement joins TRBV3-1 (or the pseudogene TRBV3-2) to TRBJ2-3, with D possibly being TRBD1 or TRBD2 (5 bases each). Germline assignment: CDR1 LGHDT and CDR2 YNNKEL (reference sequence). Trimming took off 8 bases at V and 1 base at J, with 10 bases between the two ends. The CDR3 is 13 residues long. This chain's CDR3 is CASGDRGTDTQYF. The DNA of the CDR3 is TGTGCCAGCGGGGACCGGGGCACAGATACGCAGTATTTT.

DNA of the CDR3: TGTGCCTGGAGTAGTATAGGCCTCTACGAGCAGTACTTC. Translation gives CAWSSIGLYEQYF. V usage is TRBV30 and J usage is TRBJ2-7; D is ambiguous. Trimming removed 2 bases at V and 3 bases at J, with 11 bases between. This CDR3 spans 13 amino acids. Germline CDR1 GTSNPN, CDR2 SVGIG (reference sequence).

The rearrangement joins TRBV10-3 to TRBJ1-5; D may be TRBD1 (6 bases). Germline CDR1 reads ENHRY; CDR2 reads SYGVKD. V lost 2 bases, J lost 0 bases, and 11 bases lay in between. The length of the CDR3 is 16 residues. CDR3: CAISEAGDYSNQPQHF. The CDR3 nucleotides are TGTGCCATCAGTGAGGCAGGGGATTATAGCAATCAGCCCCAGCATTTT.

This clone was counted a single time. The chain recombines TRBV5-5 with TRBJ2-7; weak D call: TRBD1 (5 bases). Per germline, CDR1 SGHKS and CDR2 YYEKEE (reference sequence). The germline V and J ends were trimmed by 5 bases and 2 bases, with 20 bases remaining between them. CDR3 length equals 16 residues. The CDR3 here is CASRPKTEQVAYEQYF. In DNA, the CDR3 is TGTGCCAGCAGGCCGAAGACTGAACAGGTGGCCTACGAGCAGTACTTC.

The chain is built from TRBV3-1 (or the pseudogene TRBV3-2) and TRBJ1-1; D possibly corresponds to TRBD1 (5 bases). Germline CDR1 is LGHDT and CDR2 is YNNKEL (reference sequence). This CDR3 spans 15 amino acids. With 1 base removed from V and 5 bases from J, the gap between germline ends came to 14 bases. The CDR3 protein is CASSQGTGAETEAFF. The CDR3 nucleotides read TGTGCCAGCAGCCAAGGGACCGGGGCCGAAACTGAAGCTTTCTTT.